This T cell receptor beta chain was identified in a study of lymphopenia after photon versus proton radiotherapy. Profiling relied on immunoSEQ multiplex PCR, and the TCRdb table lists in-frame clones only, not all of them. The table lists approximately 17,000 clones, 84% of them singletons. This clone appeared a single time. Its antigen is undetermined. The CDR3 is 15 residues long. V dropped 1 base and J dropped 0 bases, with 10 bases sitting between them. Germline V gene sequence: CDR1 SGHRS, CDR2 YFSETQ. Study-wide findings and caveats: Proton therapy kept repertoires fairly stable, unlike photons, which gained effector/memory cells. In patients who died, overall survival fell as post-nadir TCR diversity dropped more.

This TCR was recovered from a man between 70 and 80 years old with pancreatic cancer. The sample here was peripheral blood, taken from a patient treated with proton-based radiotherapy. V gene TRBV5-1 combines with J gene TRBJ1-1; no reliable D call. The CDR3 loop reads CASSLHSPMNTEAFF. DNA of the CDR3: TGCGCCAGCAGCTTGCATTCACCGATGAACACTGAAGCTTTCTTT.